This T cell receptor (beta chain) was found in a study of spatial heterogeneity in lung cancer. The time point: blood at routine non-recurrence follow-up after resection. The authors sequenced whole RNA from tumor, nontumor lung or frozen PBMC without sorting. TCRdb recomputed calls from the 5' RACE reads with MiXCR, one row per CDR3 protein. This repertoire shows over 70,000 distinct CDR3 sequences, nearly 9% found once; its top ten account for 1.9%. The CDR3 length is 15 residues. The V end lost 1 base, the J end lost 6 bases, and 11 bases lay between the germline ends. Germline V gene data show CDR1 as KGHDR and CDR2 as SFDVKD. This clonotype has only a few counts.

This TCR derives from a female donor with early-stage non-small cell lung cancer. This sequence joins TRBV24-1 and TRBJ2-2, with D possibly being TRBD1 (5 bases). Sequencing was performed on PBMCs, taken at follow-up. CDR3 sequence (DNA): TGTGCCACCAGTGATTTTGGGGCTAGATCCGGGGAGCTGTTTTTT. This encodes CATSDFGARSGELFF.